A selection of T cell receptor beta chains follows, all from one sample in a study of T cell responses to AZD1222 COVID-19 vaccine. Clones were read by immunoSEQ multiplex PCR, and TCRdb kept only the in-frame ones, dropping some. The sample records more than 80,000 clones, roughly 88% being singletons. Specimen: peripheral blood, collected 28 days after the second AZD1222 dose. Receptors originate from an adult who received the AZD1222 COVID-19 vaccine. The CDR3 runs from the conserved cysteine through the conserved F or W. A D gene is named only where the DNA matches it firmly. Expanded clones get a size class; other rows say once, few or many, or leave the size out.

>TRBJ2-2|.|TRBV11-2|.
TGTGCCAGCAGCTTACCGGGTTCCGGGGAGCTGTTTTTT
CASSLPGSGELFF
>TRBJ1-5|.|TRBV19|.
TGTGCCAGTAGGATGGCGGGGGCGAGCAATCAGCCCCAGCATTTT
CASRMAGASNQPQHF
>TRBJ1-2|.|TRBV6-5|TRBD1
TGTGCCAGCACTCGAGGGGGACAGGGATATGGCTACACCTTC
CASTRGGQGYGYTF
>TRBJ1-4|.|TRBV30|.
TGTGCCTGGAGTGTAGTGGGTTTTGAAAAACTGTTTTTT
CAWSVVGFEKLFF
>TRBJ1-5|.|TRBV30|TRBD1
TGTGCCTGGACGGGACAGGGGGCGCGAGGCAATCAGCCCCAGCATTTT
CAWTGQGARGNQPQHF
>TRBJ1-3|.|TRBV15|TRBD1
TGTGCCACCAGCAGAGTGGACAGGGGAAACACCATATATTTT
CATSRVDRGNTIYF
>TRBJ1-1|.|TRBV12-3/TRBV12-4|.
TGTGCCAGCAGCCGACAGCGAAACACTGAAGCTTTCTTT
CASSRQRNTEAFF
>TRBJ1-6|.|TRBV5-1|.
TGCGCCAGCAGCTTGGCTGAGGGCACCCTCCACTTT
CASSLAEGTLHF
>TRBJ2-7|.|TRBV5-1|.
TGCGCCAGCAGCTTGGCCGGAGGGGGCTACTACGAGCAGTACTTC
CASSLAGGGYYEQYF
>TRBJ2-1|once|TRBV4-3|.
TGCGCCAGCAGCCATTTCCCCGGACTTGGCAATGAGCAGTTCTTC
CASSHFPGLGNEQFF
>TRBJ2-5|.|TRBV7-2|.
TGTGCCAGCAGCTTAGGGGGCAACCCCCCCGAGACCCAGTACTTC
CASSLGGNPPETQYF
>TRBJ1-6|.|TRBV27|.
TGTGCCAGCAGTTTATGGTCCCGGTCACCCCTCCACTTT
CASSLWSRSPLHF
>TRBJ2-5|.|TRBV2|TRBD1
TGTGCCAGCAGTAAACGTACAGGGGGAGGCGAGACCCAGTACTTC
CASSKRTGGGETQYF